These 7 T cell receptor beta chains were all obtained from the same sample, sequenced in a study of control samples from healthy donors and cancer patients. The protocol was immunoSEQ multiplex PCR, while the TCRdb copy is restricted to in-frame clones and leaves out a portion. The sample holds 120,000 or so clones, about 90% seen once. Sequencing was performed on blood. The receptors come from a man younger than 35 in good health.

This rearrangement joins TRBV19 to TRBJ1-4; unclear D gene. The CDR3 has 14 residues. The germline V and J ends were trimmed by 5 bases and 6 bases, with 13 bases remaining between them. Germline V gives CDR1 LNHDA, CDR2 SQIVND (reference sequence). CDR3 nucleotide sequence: TGTGCCAGTAGTTTGACACTGGTTCATGAAAAACTGTTTTTT. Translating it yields CASSLTLVHEKLFF. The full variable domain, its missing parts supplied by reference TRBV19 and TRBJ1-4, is DGGITQSPKYLFRKEGQNVTLSCEQNLNHDAMYWYRQDPGQGLRLIYYSQIVNDFQKGDIAEGYSVSREKKESFPLTVTSAQKNPTAFYLCASSLTLVHEKLFFGSGTQLSVL.

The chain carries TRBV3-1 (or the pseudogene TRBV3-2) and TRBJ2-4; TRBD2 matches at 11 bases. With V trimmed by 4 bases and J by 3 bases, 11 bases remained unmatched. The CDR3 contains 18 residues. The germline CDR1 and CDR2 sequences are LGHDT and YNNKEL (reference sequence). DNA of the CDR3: TGTGCCAGCAGCCCGGGTCTAGCGGGAGGAAGGGGCAAAAACATTCAGTACTTC. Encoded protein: CASSPGLAGGRGKNIQYF.

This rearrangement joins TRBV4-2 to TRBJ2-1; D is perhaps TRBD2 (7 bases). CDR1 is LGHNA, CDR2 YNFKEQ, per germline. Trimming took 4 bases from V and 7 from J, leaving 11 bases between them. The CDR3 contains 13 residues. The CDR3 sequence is CASSPGGTNEQFF. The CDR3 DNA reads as TGTGCCAGCAGCCCCGGGGGGACAAATGAGCAGTTCTTC.

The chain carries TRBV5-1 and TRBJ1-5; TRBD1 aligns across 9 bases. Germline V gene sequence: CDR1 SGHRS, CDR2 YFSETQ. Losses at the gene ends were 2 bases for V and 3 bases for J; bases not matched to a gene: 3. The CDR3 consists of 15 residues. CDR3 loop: CASSLQGAYNQPQHF. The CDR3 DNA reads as TGCGCCAGCAGCTTACAGGGGGCCTACAATCAGCCCCAGCATTTT. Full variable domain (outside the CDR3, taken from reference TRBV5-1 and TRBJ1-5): KAGVTQTPRYLIKTRGQQVTLSCSPISGHRSVSWYQQTPGQGLQFLFEYFSETQRNKGNFPGRFSGRQFSNSRSEMNVSTLELGDSALYLCASSLQGAYNQPQHFGDGTRLSIL.

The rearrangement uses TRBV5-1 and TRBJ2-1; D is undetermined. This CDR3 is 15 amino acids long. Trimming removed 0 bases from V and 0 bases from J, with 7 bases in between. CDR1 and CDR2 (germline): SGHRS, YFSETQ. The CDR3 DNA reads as TGCGCCAGCAGCTTGGGAGAAAGCTCCTACAATGAGCAGTTCTTC. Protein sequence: CASSLGESSYNEQFF.

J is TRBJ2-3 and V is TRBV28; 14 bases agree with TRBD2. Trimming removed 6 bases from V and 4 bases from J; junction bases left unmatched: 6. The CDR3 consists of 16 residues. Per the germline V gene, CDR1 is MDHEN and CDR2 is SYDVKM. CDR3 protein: CASRRTGLAGADTQYF. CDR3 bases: TGTGCCAGCAGGCGCACGGGACTAGCGGGAGCAGATACGCAGTATTTT.

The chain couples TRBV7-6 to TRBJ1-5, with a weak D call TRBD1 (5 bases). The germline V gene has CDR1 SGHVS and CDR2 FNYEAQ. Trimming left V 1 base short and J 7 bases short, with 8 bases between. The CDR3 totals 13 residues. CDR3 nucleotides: TGTGCCAGCAGCTTAGAGCGGGGCCAGCCCCAGCATTTT. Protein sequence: CASSLERGQPQHF.